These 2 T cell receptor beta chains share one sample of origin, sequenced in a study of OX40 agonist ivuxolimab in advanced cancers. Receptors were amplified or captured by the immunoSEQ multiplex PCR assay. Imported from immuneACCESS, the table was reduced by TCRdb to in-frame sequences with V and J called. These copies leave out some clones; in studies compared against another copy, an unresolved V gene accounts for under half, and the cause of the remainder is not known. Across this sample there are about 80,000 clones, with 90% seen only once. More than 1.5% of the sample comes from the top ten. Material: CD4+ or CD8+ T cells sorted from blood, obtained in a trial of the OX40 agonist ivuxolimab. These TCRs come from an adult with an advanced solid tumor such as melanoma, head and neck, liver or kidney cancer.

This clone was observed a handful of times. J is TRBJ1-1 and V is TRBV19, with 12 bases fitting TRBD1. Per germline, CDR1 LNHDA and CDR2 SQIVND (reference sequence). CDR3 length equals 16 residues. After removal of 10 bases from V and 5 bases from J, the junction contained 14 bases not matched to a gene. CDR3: CATRDRGLGSGTEAFF. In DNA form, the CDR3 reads TGTGCCACCCGGGACAGGGGGCTAGGTTCTGGTACTGAAGCTTTCTTT.

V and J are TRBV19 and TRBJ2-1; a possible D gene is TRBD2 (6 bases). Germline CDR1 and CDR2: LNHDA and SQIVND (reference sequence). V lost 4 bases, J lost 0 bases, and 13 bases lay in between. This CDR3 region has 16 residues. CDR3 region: CASSTDGGSSYNEQFF. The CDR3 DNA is TGTGCCAGTAGTACAGACGGGGGATCCTCCTACAATGAGCAGTTCTTC.